This T cell receptor beta chain was sequenced in a study of blood T cells in healthy people across ages. Study-wide results and limits: Naive T cell percentage and TCR beta diversity correlated strongly.

Details on this clonotype: Its antigen is unknown.

Donors each provided about 10 milliliters of peripheral blood. J was trimmed by 5 bases and V by 2 bases; bases with no gene match: 8. Germline CDR1 reads DFQATT; CDR2 reads SNEGSKA (reference sequence). The CDR3 contains 16 residues. It was with a sample-barcoded 5' primer and a J-beta primer mix that a second PCR of about 7 to 12 cycles was run. CDR3-containing paired-end reads numbered at least 2.5 million in each sample. TCRdb ran MiXCR on the 5' RACE reads and lists one entry per CDR3 protein. The sample records about 640,000 distinct CDR3 sequences, around two fifths being singletons. The sequence was obtained from a man of 80 years or more in good health. The sample was blood. This chain links TRBV20-1 with TRBJ2-3; 12 nucleotides line up with TRBD2. CDR3 DNA: TGCAGTGCTAGACCCGGGGCTAGCGGGAGGGAAGATACGCAGTATTTT. Translating it yields CSARPGASGREDTQYF.